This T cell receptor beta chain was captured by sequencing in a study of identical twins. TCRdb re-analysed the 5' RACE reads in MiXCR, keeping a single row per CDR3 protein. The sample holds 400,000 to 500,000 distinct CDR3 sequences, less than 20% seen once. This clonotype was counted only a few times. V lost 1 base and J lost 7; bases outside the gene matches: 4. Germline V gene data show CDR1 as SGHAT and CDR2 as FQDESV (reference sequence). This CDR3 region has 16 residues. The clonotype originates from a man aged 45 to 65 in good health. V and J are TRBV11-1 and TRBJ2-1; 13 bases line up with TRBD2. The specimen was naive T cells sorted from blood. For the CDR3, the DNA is TGTGCCAGCAGCTTAGGCGGACTAGCGGGAGCTAATGAGCAGTTCTTC. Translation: CASSLGGLAGANEQFF.